The 20 T cell receptor beta chains below all came from one sample that was sequenced in a study of T cell clonality in common variable immunodeficiency. The method was immunoSEQ multiplex PCR; TCRdb's version includes in-frame clones alone and lacks a portion of them. The counts give around 45,000 clones, none of them seen only once; roughly 0.66% is held by the top ten. Sequencing was performed on peripheral blood mononuclear cells. The source of these receptors is a person aged 18 to 75 in good health.

Ten or more counts support this clone. The read terminates 3 residues before the CDR3 end, so the remaining end is supplied by the germline J gene. V gene TRBV30 combines with J gene TRBJ1-2; 7 nucleotides line up with TRBD1. CDR1 GTSNPN and CDR2 SVGIG come from the germline V gene (reference sequence). This CDR3 is 14 amino acids long. V was clipped by 3 bases and J by 4 bases; unmatched bases: 8. CDR3 region: CAWRAQGVVYGYTF. The DNA read from the CDR3 is TGTGCCTGGAGAGCCCAGGGGGTTGTCTATGGC.

This clone appeared many times. The CDR3 end falls 3 residues outside the read, so it is completed with the germline J gene. The chain couples TRBV19 to TRBJ2-1, with D hard to call. V gave up 10 bases and J gave up 1 base, with 11 bases separating them. CDR3 size: 13 residues. Germline V gene sequence: CDR1 LNHDA, CDR2 SQIVND (reference sequence). The sequenced part of the CDR3 DNA is TGTGCCACGCGCCCCGGGTCCTACAATGAG. Amino acid sequence: CATRPGSYNE. In full, the CDR3 reads CATRPGSYNEQFF.

The table lists this clone with many counts. Read data end 3 residues before the CDR3 end; the end is taken from the germline J gene. This sequence joins TRBV6-4 and TRBJ2-1, with TRBD2 matching over 13 bases. The CDR3 contains 15 residues. CDR1 is MRHNA and CDR2 is SNTAGT in the germline V gene. V was clipped by 2 bases and J by 6 bases; unmatched bases: 1. The CDR3 spells CASSDTSGGANEQFF. The sequenced CDR3 bases are TGTGCCAGCAGTGACACTAGCGGGGGGGCCAATGAG.

This clone was seen ten or more times. The observed sequence ends 3 residues before the CDR3 terminus, with the missing tail filled in from the germline J gene. This chain links TRBV12-3 or TRBV12-4 with TRBJ1-4; 9 nucleotides match TRBD1. Trimming at V came to 5 bases and at J to 5 bases, leaving 3 bases not matched to a gene. CDR3 size: 14 residues. CDR3 DNA (partial): TGTGCCAGCAGTCGGACAGGGGTAAATGAAAAA. It yields the protein CASSRTGVNEK. The full CDR3 sequence reads CASSRTGVNEKLFF.

This clone appeared many times. The CDR3 end lies 3 residues beyond the end of the read and is filled in from the germline J gene. The chain joins TRBV30 to TRBJ2-3; 11 bases match TRBD2. V lost 5 bases, J lost 0 bases, and 7 bases stayed unmatched. The CDR3 runs to 16 residues. Per germline, CDR1 GTSNPN and CDR2 SVGIG (reference sequence). The CDR3 sequence is CAWALWTSGSTDTQYF. CDR3 DNA (partial): TGTGCCTGGGCCCTGTGGACTAGCGGGAGCACAGATACG.

This clone was found many times. The CDR3 end falls 3 residues outside the read, so it is completed with the germline J gene. V and J are TRBV9 and TRBJ2-5; 8 bases line up with TRBD1. CDR1 SGDLS and CDR2 YYNGEE come from the germline V gene. This CDR3 spans 13 amino acids. After removal of 3 bases from V and 5 bases from J, the junction contained 3 bases not matched to a gene. The CDR3 DNA, read in part, is TGTGCCAGCAGCGGACAGGGGTCCGAGACC. Amino acids: CASSGQGSET. The complete CDR3 protein is CASSGQGSETQYF.

On this clone: Read coverage stops 3 residues before the CDR3 terminus; the germline J gene supplies the remainder. The J gene is TRBJ2-7, the V gene TRBV5-1; D assignment may be TRBD1 or TRBD2 (6 bases each). The V gene lost 0 bases and the J gene lost 3 bases, with 10 bases spanning the gap. This CDR3 is 14 amino acids long. The germline gives CDR1 SGHRS, CDR2 YFSETQ. This chain's CDR3 is CASSLAGGGYEQYF. The part of the CDR3 DNA that was read is TGCGCCAGCAGCTTGGCTGGAGGGGGCTACGAG. The full variable domain, in which reference TRBV5-1 and TRBJ2-7 provide the parts outside the CDR3, is KAGVTQTPRYLIKTRGQQVTLSCSPISGHRSVSWYQQTPGQGLQFLFEYFSETQRNKGNFPGRFSGRQFSNSRSEMNVSTLELGDSALYLCASSLAGGGYEQYFGPGTRLTVT.

Ten or more counts support this clone. The CDR3 goes on 3 residues after the read ends, and that part is filled in from the germline J gene. V and J are TRBV5-1 and TRBJ1-4; D remains unclear. Germline lookup yields CDR1 SGHRS and CDR2 YFSETQ. The V gene lost 0 bases and the J gene lost 8 bases, with 14 bases spanning the gap. The CDR3 covers 15 residues. The CDR3 bases that were read are TGCGCCAGCAGCTTGGAGGGCACCGCGGGGGAAAAA. Residues: CASSLEGTAGEK. The full CDR3 sequence reads CASSLEGTAGEKLFF.

The sample holds many counts of this clone. The sequence runs out 3 residues before the end of the CDR3; the remainder is reconstructed from the germline J gene. This chain joins TRBV20-1 and TRBJ1-1; D might be TRBD1 (6 bases). V lost 1 base, J lost 5 bases, and 17 bases lay in between. Germline CDR1 reads DFQATT; CDR2 reads SNEGSKA (reference sequence). This CDR3 comprises 15 residues. The part of the CDR3 DNA that was read is TGCAGTGCTAGAGGTCAGCGGGGGGCGGGAACTGAA. Translated, it gives CSARGQRGAGTE. The complete CDR3 protein is CSARGQRGAGTEAFF.

With respect to this clone: With the read ending 3 residues before the CDR3 end, the germline J gene is used to fill in that end. The J gene is TRBJ1-2, the V gene TRBV7-8, with D perhaps TRBD1 (5 bases). The CDR3 totals 14 residues. The germline gives CDR1 SGHVS, CDR2 FQNEAQ. This chain's CDR3 is CASSRPRDYNDYTF. The sequenced part of the CDR3 DNA is TGTGCCAGTTCCCGTCCGCGGGACTACAATGAC.

This clone has ten or more counts. The read ends 3 residues shy of where the CDR3 ends; the end is completed using the germline J gene. This sequence joins TRBV12-3 or TRBV12-4 and TRBJ1-2, with TRBD1 matching 10 bases. The CDR3 is 16 amino acids. With V trimmed by 0 bases and J by 3 bases, 4 bases remained unmatched. CDR3 DNA (partial): TGTGCCAGCAGTTTAGCTGGGACAGGGGCGGACTATGGC. Translated: CASSLAGTGADYG. The complete CDR3 reads CASSLAGTGADYGYTF.

This clone was detected many times. Sequencing ends 3 residues short of the CDR3 end; the germline J gene provides the rest. This chain uses TRBV20-1 with TRBJ1-2; 7 nucleotides agree with TRBD1. The CDR3 is made up of 15 amino acids. Trimming at V came to 1 base and at J to 0 bases, leaving 5 bases not matched to a gene. CDR1 and CDR2 (germline): DFQATT, SNEGSKA (reference sequence). CDR3 amino acids: CSARGRQGTNYGYTF. Partial CDR3 DNA: TGCAGTGCTAGAGGGAGACAGGGAACTAACTATGGC.

The sample holds many counts of this clone. The sequence runs out 3 residues before the end of the CDR3; the remainder is reconstructed from the germline J gene. This chain links TRBV5-1 with TRBJ2-7; TRBD1 is a possible D gene (6 bases). Germline V CDR1 and CDR2: SGHRS, YFSETQ. Trimming shortened V by 4 bases and J by 3 bases, and 11 bases separated the two germline ends. The CDR3 runs to 13 residues. This CDR3 is CASSTQTGYEQYF. CDR3 bases read: TGCGCCAGCAGCACGCAGACAGGCTACGAG.

This clone was observed many times. Read sequence stops 3 residues before the CDR3 end, and the germline J gene provides the missing end. The rearrangement joins TRBV4-2 to TRBJ2-2; unclear D gene. The CDR3 has 12 residues. The V end was cut by 4 bases, the J end by 10 bases, with 10 bases between. Germline V gene sequence: CDR1 LGHNA, CDR2 YNFKEQ. Incomplete CDR3 DNA: TGTGCCAGCAGCCCACGAGGTGAGGAG. It codes for CASSPRGEE. The full CDR3 protein is CASSPRGEELFF.

This clone was seen repeatedly, ten times or more. Read coverage stops 3 residues before the CDR3 terminus; the germline J gene supplies the remainder. V and J are TRBV20-1 and TRBJ2-5, with 9 bases matching TRBD1. J was trimmed by 1 base and V by 6 bases; bases with no gene match: 15. The CDR3 runs 17 residues. Germline V gene lookup returns CDR1 DFQATT and CDR2 SNEGSKA (reference sequence). CDR3 bases read: TGCAGTGCAACGACCGATACAGGGGGCAGCGGCCAAGAGACC. Residues: CSATTDTGGSGQET. The whole CDR3 sequence reads CSATTDTGGSGQETQYF.

This clone was seen repeatedly, ten times or more. Coverage ceases 3 residues before the CDR3 finishes, and the germline J gene fills in the end. The V gene is TRBV7-8, the J gene TRBJ1-1, with D uncertain. V lost 4 bases and J lost 3, with 9 bases in between. Germline loops: CDR1 SGHVS, CDR2 FQNEAQ. The CDR3 extends over 13 amino acids. CDR3 DNA (partial): TGTGCCAGCAGCTCAACTTTTCACACTGAA. Translating gives CASSSTFHTE. The CDR3 as a whole reads CASSSTFHTEAFF.

There are many counts of this clone. The read halts 3 residues ahead of the CDR3 end, with the missing end drawn from the germline J gene. The rearrangement uses TRBV20-1 and TRBJ2-7; TRBD1 matches 8 bases. CDR3 length: 16 residues. Germline V gives CDR1 DFQATT, CDR2 SNEGSKA (reference sequence). The V and J ends lost 0 bases and 2 bases, in that order; junction bases with no gene match: 9. The sequenced part of the CDR3 DNA is TGCAGTGCTAGAGATGGGAGGACAGGGCCCACCTACGAG. This translates into CSARDGRTGPTYE. The CDR3 as a whole reads CSARDGRTGPTYEQYF.

At least ten counts were recorded for this clone. With the read ending 3 residues before the CDR3 end, the germline J gene is used to fill in that end. The genes are TRBV7-9 and TRBJ2-1, with 12 nucleotides matching TRBD2. The CDR3 is 15 residues long. The J segment lost 8 bases and the V segment lost 2 bases, leaving 4 bases of the junction unmatched. The V gene's germline CDR1 is SEHNR and CDR2 FQNEAQ (reference sequence). CDR3 sequence reads: CASSLLAGGPDEQFF. The DNA read from the CDR3 is TGTGCCAGCAGCTTACTAGCGGGAGGGCCAGATGAG.

This clone has at least ten counts. CDR3 amino acids: CASSLERGLYGYTF. The sequenced part of the CDR3 DNA is TGTGCCAGCAGCTTGGAGCGGGGTCTCTATGGC. The chain is built from TRBV5-6 and TRBJ1-2, with D unresolved. The missing CDR3 end, 3 residues past where the read stops, is filled in from the germline J gene. Germline assignment: CDR1 SGHDT and CDR2 YYEEEE. The CDR3 has 14 residues. V lost 0 bases to trimming and J lost 4 bases, with 10 bases between them.

This clone is categorized as medium-sized. The DNA read from the CDR3 is TGTGCCAGCAGTTTTCCGGGACTAGCGATCACCGGGGAG. Translated: CASSFPGLAITGE. The whole CDR3 sequence reads CASSFPGLAITGELFF. This chain joins TRBV28 and TRBJ2-2, with TRBD2 matching over 10 bases. The CDR3 end lies 3 residues beyond the end of the read and is filled in from the germline J gene. Germline V lookup: CDR1 MDHEN, CDR2 SYDVKM. This CDR3 region has 16 residues. The J segment lost 4 bases and the V segment lost 3 bases, leaving 5 bases of the junction unmatched.